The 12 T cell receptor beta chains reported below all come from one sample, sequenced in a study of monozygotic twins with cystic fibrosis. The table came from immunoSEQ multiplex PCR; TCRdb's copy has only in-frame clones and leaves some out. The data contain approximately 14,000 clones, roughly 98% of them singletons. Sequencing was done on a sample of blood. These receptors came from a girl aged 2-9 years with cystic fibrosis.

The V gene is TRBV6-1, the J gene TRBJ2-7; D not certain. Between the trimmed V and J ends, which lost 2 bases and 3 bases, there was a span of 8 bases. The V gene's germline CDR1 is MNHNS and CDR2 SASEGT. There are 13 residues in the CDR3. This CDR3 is CASSERGDYEQYF. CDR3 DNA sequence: TGTGCCAGCAGTGAACGTGGAGACTACGAGCAGTACTTC.

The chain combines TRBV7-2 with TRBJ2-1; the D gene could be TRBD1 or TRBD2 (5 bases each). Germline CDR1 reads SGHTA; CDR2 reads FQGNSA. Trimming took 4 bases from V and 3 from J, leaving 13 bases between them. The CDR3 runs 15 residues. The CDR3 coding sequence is TGTGCCAGCAGCTCGGGACCGAGAGTCTACAATGAGCAGTTCTTC. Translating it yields CASSSGPRVYNEQFF.

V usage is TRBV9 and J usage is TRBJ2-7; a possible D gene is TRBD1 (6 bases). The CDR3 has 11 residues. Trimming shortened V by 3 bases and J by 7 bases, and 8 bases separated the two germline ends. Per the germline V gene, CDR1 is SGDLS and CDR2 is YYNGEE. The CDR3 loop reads CASSERGEQYF. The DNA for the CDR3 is TGTGCCAGCAGCGAGAGGGGGGAGCAGTACTTC.

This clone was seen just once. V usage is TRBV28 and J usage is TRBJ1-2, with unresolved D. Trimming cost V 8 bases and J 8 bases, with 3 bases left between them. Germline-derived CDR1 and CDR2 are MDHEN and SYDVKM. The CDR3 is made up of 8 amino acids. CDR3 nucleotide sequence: TGTGCCAGCGGGGGCTACACCTTC. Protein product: CASGGYTF.

In DNA form, the CDR3 reads TGTGCCAGCAGTGTATTCGGGGTTAATGAAAAACTGTTTTTT. Protein sequence: CASSVFGVNEKLFF. The chain combines TRBV2 with TRBJ1-4; D gene unclear. V lost 4 bases, J lost 4 bases, and 10 bases lay in between. Germline V gene lookup returns CDR1 SNHLY and CDR2 FYNNEI. The CDR3 totals 14 residues.

The CDR3 reads CASSYAGTSVNEQYF. CDR3 DNA sequence: TGTGCCAGCAGCTATGCCGGGACTAGCGTCAACGAGCAGTACTTC. The chain couples TRBV11-1 to TRBJ2-7; 10 bases match TRBD2. From germline, CDR1 is SGHAT and CDR2 FQDESV (reference sequence). CDR3 size: 15 residues. Trimming cost V 4 bases and J 5 bases; bases outside gene matches: 8. Full variable domain (outside the CDR3, taken from reference TRBV11-1 and TRBJ2-7): EAEVAQSPRYKITEKSQAVAFWCDPISGHATLYWYRQILGQGPELLVQFQDESVVDDSQLPKDRFSAERLKGVDSTLKIQPAELGDSAMYLCASSYAGTSVNEQYFGPGTRLTVT.

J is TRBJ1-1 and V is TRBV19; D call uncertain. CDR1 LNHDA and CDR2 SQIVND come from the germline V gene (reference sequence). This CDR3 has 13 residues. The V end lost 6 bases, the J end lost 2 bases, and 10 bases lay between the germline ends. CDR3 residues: CASSLRVNTEAFF. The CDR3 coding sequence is TGTGCCAGTAGCTTAAGAGTTAACACTGAAGCTTTCTTT.

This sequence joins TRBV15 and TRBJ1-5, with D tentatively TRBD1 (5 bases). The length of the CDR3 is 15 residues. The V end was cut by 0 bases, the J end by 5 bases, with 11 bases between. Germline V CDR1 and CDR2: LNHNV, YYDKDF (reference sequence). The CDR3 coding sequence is TGTGCCACCAGCAGAGATATAGGGGACTATCAGCCCCAGCATTTT. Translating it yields CATSRDIGDYQPQHF.

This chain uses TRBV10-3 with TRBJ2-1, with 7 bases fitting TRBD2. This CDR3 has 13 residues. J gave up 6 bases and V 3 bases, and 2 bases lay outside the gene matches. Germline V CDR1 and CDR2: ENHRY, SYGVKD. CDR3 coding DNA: TGTGCCATCAGTGATCGGACTAGCAATGAGCAGTTCTTC. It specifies CAISDRTSNEQFF.

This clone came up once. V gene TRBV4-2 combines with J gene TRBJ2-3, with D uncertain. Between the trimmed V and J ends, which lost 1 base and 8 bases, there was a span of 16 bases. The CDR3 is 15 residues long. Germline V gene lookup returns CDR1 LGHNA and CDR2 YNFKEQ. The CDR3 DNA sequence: TGTGCCAGCAGCCAAGGGTCGCATCTTGGGGTTACGCAGTATTTT. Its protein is CASSQGSHLGVTQYF.

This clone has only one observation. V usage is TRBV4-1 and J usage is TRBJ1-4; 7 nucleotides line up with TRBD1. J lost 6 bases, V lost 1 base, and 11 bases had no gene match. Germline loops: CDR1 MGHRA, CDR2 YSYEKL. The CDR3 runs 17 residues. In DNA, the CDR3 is TGCGCCAGCAGCCAAGTATCCAGCCGGGACAGTTATGAAAAACTGTTTTTT. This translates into CASSQVSSRDSYEKLFF.

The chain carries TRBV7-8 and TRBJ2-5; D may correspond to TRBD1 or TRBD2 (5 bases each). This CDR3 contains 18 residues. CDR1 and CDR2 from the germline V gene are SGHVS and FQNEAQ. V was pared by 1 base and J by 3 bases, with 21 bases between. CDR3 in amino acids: CASSLVLQGEELEETQYF. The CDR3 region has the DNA TGTGCCAGCAGCTTAGTGTTGCAGGGAGAAGAATTGGAAGAGACCCAGTACTTC.